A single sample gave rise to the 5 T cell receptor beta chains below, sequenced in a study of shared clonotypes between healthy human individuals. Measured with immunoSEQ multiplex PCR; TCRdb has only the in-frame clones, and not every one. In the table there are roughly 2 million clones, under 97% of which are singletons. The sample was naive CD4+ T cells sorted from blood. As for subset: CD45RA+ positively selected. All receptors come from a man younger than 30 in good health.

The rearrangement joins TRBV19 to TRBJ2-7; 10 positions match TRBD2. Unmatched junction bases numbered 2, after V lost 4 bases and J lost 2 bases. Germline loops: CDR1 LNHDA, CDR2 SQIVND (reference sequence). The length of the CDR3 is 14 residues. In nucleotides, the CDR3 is TGTGCCAGTAGTACTAGCGGGGGACCCTACGAGCAGTACTTC. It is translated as CASSTSGGPYEQYF. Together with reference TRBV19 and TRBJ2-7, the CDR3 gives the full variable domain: DGGITQSPKYLFRKEGQNVTLSCEQNLNHDAMYWYRQDPGQGLRLIYYSQIVNDFQKGDIAEGYSVSREKKESFPLTVTSAQKNPTAFYLCASSTSGGPYEQYFGPGTRLTVT.

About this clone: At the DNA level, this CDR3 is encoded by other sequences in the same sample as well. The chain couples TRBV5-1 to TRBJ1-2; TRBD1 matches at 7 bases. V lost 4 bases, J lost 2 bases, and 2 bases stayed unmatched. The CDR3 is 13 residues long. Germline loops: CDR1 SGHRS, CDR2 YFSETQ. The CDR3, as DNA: TGCGCCAGCAGCAGGGACAGCAACTATGGCTACACCTTC. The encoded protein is CASSRDSNYGYTF. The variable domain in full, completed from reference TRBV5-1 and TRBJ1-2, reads KAGVTQTPRYLIKTRGQQVTLSCSPISGHRSVSWYQQTPGQGLQFLFEYFSETQRNKGNFPGRFSGRQFSNSRSEMNVSTLELGDSALYLCASSRDSNYGYTFGSGTRLTVV.

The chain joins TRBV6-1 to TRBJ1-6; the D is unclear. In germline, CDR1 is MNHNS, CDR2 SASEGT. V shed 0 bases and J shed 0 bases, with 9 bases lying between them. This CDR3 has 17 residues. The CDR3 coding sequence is TGTGCCAGCAGTGAAGCGGTGGGCTCCTCCTATAATTCACCCCTCCACTTT. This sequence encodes CASSEAVGSSYNSPLHF.

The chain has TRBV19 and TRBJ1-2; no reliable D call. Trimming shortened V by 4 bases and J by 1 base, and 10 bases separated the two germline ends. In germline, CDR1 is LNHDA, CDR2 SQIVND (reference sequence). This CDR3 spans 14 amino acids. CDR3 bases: TGTGCCAGTAGTAGGCAGGCTAATAACTATGGCTACACCTTC. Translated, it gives CASSRQANNYGYTF.

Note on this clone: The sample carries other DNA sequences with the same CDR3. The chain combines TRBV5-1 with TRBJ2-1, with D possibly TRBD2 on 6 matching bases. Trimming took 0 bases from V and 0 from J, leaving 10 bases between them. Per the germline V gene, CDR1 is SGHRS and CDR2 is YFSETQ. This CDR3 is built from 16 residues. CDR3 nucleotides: TGCGCCAGCAGCTTGGTTGGCGGGACCTCCTACAATGAGCAGTTCTTC. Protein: CASSLVGGTSYNEQFF.